This T cell receptor beta chain appears in the sequencing data of a study of early T cells in non-severe SARS-CoV-2 infection. The germline gives CDR1 WNHNN, CDR2 SYGVQD (reference sequence). J lost 0 bases, V lost 4 bases, and 7 bases had no gene match. The CDR3 contains 17 residues. From the 5' RACE reads, TCRdb called clonotypes with MiXCR, one entry per CDR3 protein. The table shows some 45,000 distinct CDR3 sequences, with roughly a tenth occurring only once. The gene calls are TRBV10-1 and TRBJ2-1, with 9 positions matching TRBD2. This specimen consisted of whole blood, obtained at baseline. This clonotype originated in an adult who was a healthcare worker with PCR-confirmed SARS-CoV-2 infection or an uninfected control (not recorded which). This chain's CDR3 is CASSVSSGTDSYNEQFF. The CDR3 DNA reads TGCGCCAGCAGTGTATCTAGCGGGACGGACTCCTACAATGAGCAGTTCTTC.